This T cell receptor beta chain derives from a study of regulatory T cells in long-lasting Graves disease. Whole-study results and caveats: Persistent patients shared more public clonotypes (approximately 2,700) than newly diagnosed patients (966). Rather than thyroid tissue, only peripheral blood underwent study.

Time point indicated: newly diagnosed GD, antithyroid drugs for less than 3 months. From RNA extracted from PBMCs, the TCR library was made. Relying on iRepertoire HTBI primers and Arm-PCR of CDR3 regions, the team built TCR beta libraries. TCRdb recomputed calls from the multiplex PCR reads with MiXCR, one row per CDR3 protein. The data show fewer than 500,000 distinct CDR3 sequences, roughly 17% seen once. Turning to this clonotype: Its target is not known.

This sample also belongs to another study, concerning T cells in Graves' hyperthyroidism and ophthalmopathy. As that study records: During a first-round RT-PCR of the TCR CDR3, the HTBI primer set was used. Most expanded thyroid clonotypes above 0.001 recurred in blood.

This specimen consisted of peripheral blood mononuclear cells (PBMCs), obtained at new diagnosis, from a patient treated with antithyroid drugs. The origin of this receptor is a man in his forties with Graves disease.

CDR3 DNA: TGCAGTGCTCCTAGCGGGAGGTCCTCCTACAATGAGCAGTTCTTC. It specifies CSAPSGRSSYNEQFF. The V call is TRBV20-1, the J call TRBJ2-1; 11 bases are a match to TRBD2. Unmatched junction bases numbered 3, after V lost 5 bases and J lost 0 bases. This CDR3 contains 15 residues. In germline, CDR1 is DFQATT, CDR2 SNEGSKA (reference sequence).